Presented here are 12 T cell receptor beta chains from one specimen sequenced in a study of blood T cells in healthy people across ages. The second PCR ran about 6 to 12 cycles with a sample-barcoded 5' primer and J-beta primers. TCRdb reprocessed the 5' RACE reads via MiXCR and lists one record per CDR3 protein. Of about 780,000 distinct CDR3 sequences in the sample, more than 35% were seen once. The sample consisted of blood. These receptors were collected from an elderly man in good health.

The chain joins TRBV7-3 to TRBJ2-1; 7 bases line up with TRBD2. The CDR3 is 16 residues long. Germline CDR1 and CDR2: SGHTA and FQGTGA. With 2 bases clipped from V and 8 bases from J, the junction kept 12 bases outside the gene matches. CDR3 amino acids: CASSLGGTGGYDEQFF. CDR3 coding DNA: TGTGCCAGCAGCTTAGGCGGGACCGGGGGGTACGATGAGCAGTTCTTC.

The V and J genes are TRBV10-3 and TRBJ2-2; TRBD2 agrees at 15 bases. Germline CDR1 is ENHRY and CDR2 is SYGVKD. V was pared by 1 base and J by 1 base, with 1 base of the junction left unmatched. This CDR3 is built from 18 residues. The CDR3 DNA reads TGTGCCATCAGTGAGTGGGGACTAGCGGGAGGGAACACCGGGGAGCTGTTTTTT. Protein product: CAISEWGLAGGNTGELFF.

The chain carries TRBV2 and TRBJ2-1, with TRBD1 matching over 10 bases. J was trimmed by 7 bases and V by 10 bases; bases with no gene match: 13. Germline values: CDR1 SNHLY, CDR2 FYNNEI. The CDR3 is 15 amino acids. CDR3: CATTETGGAKNEQFF. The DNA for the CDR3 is TGTGCCACCACGGAGACAGGGGGCGCGAAGAATGAGCAGTTCTTC.

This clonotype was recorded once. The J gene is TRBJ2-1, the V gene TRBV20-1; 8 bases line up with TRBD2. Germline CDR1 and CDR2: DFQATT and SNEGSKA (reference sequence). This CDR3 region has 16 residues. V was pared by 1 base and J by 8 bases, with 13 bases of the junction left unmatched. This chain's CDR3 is CSARGFQRESRDEQFF. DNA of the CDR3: TGCAGTGCTAGAGGGTTCCAGCGGGAGAGTAGGGATGAGCAGTTCTTC.

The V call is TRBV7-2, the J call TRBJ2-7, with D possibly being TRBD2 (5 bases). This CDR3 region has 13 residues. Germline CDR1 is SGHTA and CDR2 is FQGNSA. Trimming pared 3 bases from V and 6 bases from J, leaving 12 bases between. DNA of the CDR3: TGTGCCAGCAGCTTTTCGGGGTTTCCCGAGCAGTACTTC. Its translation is CASSFSGFPEQYF.

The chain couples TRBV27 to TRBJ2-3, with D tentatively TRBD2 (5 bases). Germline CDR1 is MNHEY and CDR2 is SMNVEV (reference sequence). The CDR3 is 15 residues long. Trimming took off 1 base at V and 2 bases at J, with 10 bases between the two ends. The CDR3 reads CASSLYEGVTDTQYF. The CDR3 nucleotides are TGTGCCAGCAGTTTATATGAGGGTGTCACAGATACGCAGTATTTT.

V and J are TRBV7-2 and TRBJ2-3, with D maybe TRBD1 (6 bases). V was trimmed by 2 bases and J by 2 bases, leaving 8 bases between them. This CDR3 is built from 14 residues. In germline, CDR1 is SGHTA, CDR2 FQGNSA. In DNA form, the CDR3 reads TGTGCCAGCAGCTTATGGGGGCTCACAGATACGCAGTATTTT. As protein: CASSLWGLTDTQYF.

CDR3 coding DNA: TGTGCCAGCAGCTTAACGCGCGTGAGCTCCTACGAGCAGTACTTC. It specifies CASSLTRVSSYEQYF. The rearrangement uses TRBV7-2 and TRBJ2-7; D is unclear. The germline V and J ends were trimmed by 2 bases and 0 bases, with 11 bases remaining between them. Germline values: CDR1 SGHTA, CDR2 FQGNSA. The CDR3 covers 15 residues.

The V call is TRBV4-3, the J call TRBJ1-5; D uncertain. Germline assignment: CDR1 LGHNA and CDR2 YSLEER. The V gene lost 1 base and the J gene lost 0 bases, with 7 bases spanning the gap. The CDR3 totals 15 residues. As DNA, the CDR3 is TGCGCCAGCAGCCAAGTTTATGGTAGCAATCAGCCCCAGCATTTT. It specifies CASSQVYGSNQPQHF.

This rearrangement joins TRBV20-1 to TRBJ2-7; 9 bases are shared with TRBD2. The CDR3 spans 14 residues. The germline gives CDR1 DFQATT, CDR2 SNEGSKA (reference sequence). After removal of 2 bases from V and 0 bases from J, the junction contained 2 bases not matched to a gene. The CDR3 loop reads CSARPSGNSYEQYF. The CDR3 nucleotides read TGCAGTGCTAGACCTAGCGGGAACTCCTACGAGCAGTACTTC.

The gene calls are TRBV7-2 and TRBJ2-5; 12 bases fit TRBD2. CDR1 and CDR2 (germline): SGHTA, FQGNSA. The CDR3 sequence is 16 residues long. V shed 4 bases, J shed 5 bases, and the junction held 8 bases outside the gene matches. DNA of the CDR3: TGTGCCAGCAGCTGGGCTAGCGGGAGGGCCAGTGAGACCCAGTACTTC. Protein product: CASSWASGRASETQYF. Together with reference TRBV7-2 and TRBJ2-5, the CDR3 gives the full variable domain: GAGVSQSPSNKVTEKGKDVELRCDPISGHTALYWYRQSLGQGLEFLIYFQGNSAPDKSGLPSDRFSAERTGGSVSTLTIQRTQQEDSAVYLCASSWASGRASETQYFGPGTRLLVL.

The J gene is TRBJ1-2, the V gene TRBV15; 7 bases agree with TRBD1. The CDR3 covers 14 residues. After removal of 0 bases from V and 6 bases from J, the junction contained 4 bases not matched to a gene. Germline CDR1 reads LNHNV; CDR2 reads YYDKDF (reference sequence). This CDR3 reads CATSRDKGANGYTF. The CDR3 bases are TGTGCCACCAGCAGAGATAAGGGGGCGAATGGCTACACCTTC.